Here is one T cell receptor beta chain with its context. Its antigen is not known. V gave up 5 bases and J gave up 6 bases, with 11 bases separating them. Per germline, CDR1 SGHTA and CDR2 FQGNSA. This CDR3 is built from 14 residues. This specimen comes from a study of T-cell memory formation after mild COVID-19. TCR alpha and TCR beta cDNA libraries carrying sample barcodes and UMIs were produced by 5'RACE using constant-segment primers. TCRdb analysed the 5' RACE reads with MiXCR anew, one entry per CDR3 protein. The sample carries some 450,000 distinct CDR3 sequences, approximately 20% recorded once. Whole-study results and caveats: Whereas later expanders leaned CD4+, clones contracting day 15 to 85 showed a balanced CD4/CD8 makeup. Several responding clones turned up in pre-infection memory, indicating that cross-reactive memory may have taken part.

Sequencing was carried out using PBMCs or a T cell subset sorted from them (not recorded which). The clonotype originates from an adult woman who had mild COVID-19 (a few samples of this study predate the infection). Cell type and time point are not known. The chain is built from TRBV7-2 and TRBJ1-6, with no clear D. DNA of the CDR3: TGTGCCAGCAGCCCAGGTGGACCTAATTCACCCCTCCACTTT. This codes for CASSPGGPNSPLHF. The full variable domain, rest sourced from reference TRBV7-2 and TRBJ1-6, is GAGVSQSPSNKVTEKGKDVELRCDPISGHTALYWYRQSLGQGLEFLIYFQGNSAPDKSGLPSDRFSAERTGGSVSTLTIQRTQQEDSAVYLCASSPGGPNSPLHFGNGTRLTVT.